Below, 16 T cell receptor beta chains from the same sample are listed, as sequenced in a study of cytomegalovirus exposure and HLA in healthy donors. The PCR employed 60 Vbeta primers together with 13 Jbeta primers. Assay: immunoSEQ multiplex PCR; the TCRdb copy retains only in-frame clones and omits some. Of about 98,000 clones detected, around 75% appear once; the ten largest clones hold 10% to 11%. Sequenced input: PBMCs. The source is a man aged 18 to 29 in good health and CMV-seropositive.

The chain joins TRBV9 to TRBJ2-3; D remains ambiguous. The CDR3 is 13 residues long. V lost 0 bases to trimming and J lost 4 bases, with 6 bases between them. The germline V gene has CDR1 SGDLS and CDR2 YYNGEE. CDR3 protein: CASSVGVADTQYF. The DNA of the CDR3 is TGTGCCAGCAGCGTAGGAGTGGCAGATACGCAGTATTTT.

The chain joins TRBV5-4 to TRBJ1-1; D may be TRBD1 (6 bases). Germline V gives CDR1 SGHNT, CDR2 YYREEE (reference sequence). Deletions cut 1 base from V and 3 bases from J, with 13 bases between. The CDR3 is 15 amino acids. CDR3 sequence: CASSLPNGQYTEAFF. CDR3 in DNA: TGTGCCAGCAGCTTGCCCAACGGACAGTACACTGAAGCTTTCTTT.

V and J are TRBV6-5 and TRBJ1-2, with TRBD1 matching 7 bases. Germline CDR1 and CDR2: MNHEY and SVGAGI. CDR3 length: 14 amino acids. J was trimmed by 3 bases and V by 4 bases; bases with no gene match: 5. CDR3 loop: CASSFAGTDYGYTF. CDR3 nucleotides: TGTGCCAGCAGTTTTGCCGGGACAGACTATGGCTACACCTTC.

This chain connects TRBV5-4 to TRBJ2-7; tentatively, D is TRBD2 (6 bases). From germline, CDR1 is SGHNT and CDR2 YYREEE (reference sequence). The CDR3 runs 13 residues. V dropped 4 bases and J dropped 2 bases, with 10 bases sitting between them. The CDR3: CASSPGGAYEQYF. The CDR3 nucleotides are TGTGCCAGCAGCCCCGGAGGGGCCTACGAGCAGTACTTC.

V gene TRBV10-3 combines with J gene TRBJ1-2, with 7 bases that match TRBD1. Germline CDR1 reads ENHRY; CDR2 reads SYGVKD. The CDR3 runs to 12 residues. J was trimmed by 8 bases and V by 6 bases; bases with no gene match: 6. CDR3 sequence reads: CAIRSTGDGYTF. The CDR3 bases are TGTGCCATCAGGTCCACAGGGGACGGCTACACCTTC.

V is TRBV9 and J is TRBJ2-7, with 9 bases identical to TRBD1. Trimming removed 3 bases from V and 2 bases from J; junction bases left unmatched: 9. Germline V gene data show CDR1 as SGDLS and CDR2 as YYNGEE. This CDR3 contains 16 residues. The CDR3 is CASSGDRDRATYEQYF. In DNA, the CDR3 is TGTGCCAGCAGCGGAGACCGGGACAGGGCAACCTACGAGCAGTACTTC.

V is TRBV29-1 and J is TRBJ2-7, with D perhaps TRBD1 (6 bases). The V end lost 0 bases, the J end lost 4 bases, and 7 bases lay between the germline ends. Germline-derived CDR1 and CDR2 are SQVTM and ANQGSEA. CDR3 length equals 12 residues. CDR3 bases: TGCAGCGTTGAAGAGGACAGTTACGAGCAGTACTTC. This codes for CSVEEDSYEQYF.

This clone came up once. The DNA of the CDR3 is TGTGCCTGGAGTAAGGACAGAGGCAACACCATATATTTT. Its protein is CAWSKDRGNTIYF. The genes are TRBV30 and TRBJ1-3, with a possible D match to TRBD1 (6 bases). Germline assignment: CDR1 GTSNPN and CDR2 SVGIG (reference sequence). CDR3 length equals 13 residues. Between the trimmed V and J ends, which lost 2 bases and 7 bases, there was a span of 12 bases.

The gene calls are TRBV28 and TRBJ1-5; TRBD1 matches at 9 bases. There are 15 residues in the CDR3. V shed 5 bases and J 3 bases; nucleotides not matched to a gene: 5. Germline-derived CDR1 and CDR2 are MDHEN and SYDVKM. CDR3 nucleotides: TGTGCCAGCAGTGCCGGGACAGGGACCAATCAGCCCCAGCATTTT. It encodes CASSAGTGTNQPQHF.

The chain carries TRBV5-8 and TRBJ1-1; D is ambiguous. The CDR3 runs to 13 residues. V shed 1 base and J shed 3 bases, with 7 bases lying between them. Germline values: CDR1 SGHTS, CDR2 YDEGEE. The CDR3 loop reads CASSLTRYTEAFF. CDR3 DNA sequence: TGTGCCAGCAGCTTGACCAGGTACACTGAAGCTTTCTTT. Full variable domain (outside the CDR3, taken from reference TRBV5-8 and TRBJ1-1): EAGVTQSPTHLIKTRGQQATLRCSPISGHTSVYWYQQALGLGLQFLLWYDEGEERNRGNFPPRFSGRQFPNYSSELNVNALELEDSALYLCASSLTRYTEAFFGQGTRLTVV.

The gene calls are TRBV6-6 and TRBJ2-7; TRBD2 aligns across 8 bases. The CDR3 contains 15 residues. V gave up 5 bases and J gave up 0 bases; unmatched junction bases: 6. The germline V gene has CDR1 MNHNY and CDR2 SVGAGI (reference sequence). The CDR3 region is CASSAGGLSSYEQYF. The CDR3 nucleotides read TGTGCCAGCAGTGCGGGGGGCCTAAGCTCCTACGAGCAGTACTTC.

This chain connects TRBV5-1 to TRBJ2-7; the D gene is possibly TRBD1 (5 bases). Trimming pared 0 bases from V and 5 bases from J, leaving 9 bases between. In germline, CDR1 is SGHRS, CDR2 YFSETQ. CDR3 size: 13 residues. The CDR3 here is CASSLETVHEQYF. DNA for the CDR3: TGCGCCAGCAGCTTGGAGACAGTCCACGAGCAGTACTTC.

This clone has just one count. The CDR3 sequence is CASSPPGRGLETQYF. In DNA, the CDR3 is TGTGCCAGCTCACCACCGGGCAGGGGGCTTGAGACCCAGTACTTC. This rearrangement joins TRBV18 to TRBJ2-5, with 8 nucleotides matching TRBD1. Trimming removed 0 bases from V and 5 bases from J; junction bases left unmatched: 5. This CDR3 has 15 residues. Germline-derived CDR1 and CDR2 are KGHSH and LQKENI.

The chain has TRBV11-3 and TRBJ2-3; 11 nucleotides align to TRBD2. Unmatched junction bases numbered 9, after V lost 5 bases and J lost 8 bases. This CDR3 is 15 amino acids long. Germline CDR1 is SGHNT and CDR2 is YENEEA. The CDR3 loop reads CASSSLAGGSPTQYF. The DNA for the CDR3 is TGTGCCAGCAGCAGTCTAGCGGGAGGAAGCCCTACGCAGTATTTT.

V and J are TRBV5-6 and TRBJ2-3; 14 bases are a match to TRBD2. Per germline, CDR1 SGHDT and CDR2 YYEEEE. The CDR3 has 17 residues. J lost 0 bases, V lost 3 bases, and 3 bases had no gene match. This chain's CDR3 is CASSSGLAGASTDTQYF. The CDR3 nucleotides are TGTGCCAGCAGCTCGGGACTAGCGGGGGCTAGCACAGATACGCAGTATTTT.

This clone has only a few counts. The chain couples TRBV2 to TRBJ1-5, with a possible D match to TRBD1 (6 bases). From germline, CDR1 is SNHLY and CDR2 FYNNEI. The CDR3 runs to 13 residues. Trimming left V 4 bases short and J 9 bases short, with 13 bases between. CDR3: CASSVPGEGPQHF. CDR3 DNA sequence: TGTGCCAGCAGTGTCCCAGGGGAGGGGCCCCAGCATTTT.